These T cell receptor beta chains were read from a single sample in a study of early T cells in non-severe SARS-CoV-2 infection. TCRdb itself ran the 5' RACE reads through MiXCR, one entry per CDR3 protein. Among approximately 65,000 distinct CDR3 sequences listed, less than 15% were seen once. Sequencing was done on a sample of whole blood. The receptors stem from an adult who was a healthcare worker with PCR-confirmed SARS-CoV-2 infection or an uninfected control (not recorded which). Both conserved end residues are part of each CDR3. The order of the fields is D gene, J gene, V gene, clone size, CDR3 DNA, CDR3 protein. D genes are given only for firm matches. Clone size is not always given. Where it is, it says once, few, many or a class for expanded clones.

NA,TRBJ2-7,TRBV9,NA,TGTGCCAGCAGCCTCTCGACAGACAGCTACGAGCAGTACTTC,CASSLSTDSYEQYF
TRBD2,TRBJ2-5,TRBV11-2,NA,TGTGCCAGCAGCAGACTAGCGGGGCATGGTGAGACCCAGTACTTC,CASSRLAGHGETQYF
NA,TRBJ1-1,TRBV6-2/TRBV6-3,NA,TGTGCCAGCAGCTGGCCGGGACACACTGAAGCTTTCTTT,CASSWPGHTEAFF
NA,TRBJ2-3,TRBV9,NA,TGTGCCAGCAGACGACTGGGGTCCAGTACAGATACGCAGTATTTT,CASRRLGSSTDTQYF
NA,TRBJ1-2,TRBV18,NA,TGTGCCAGCTCACCACAAGAGGGTTACTATGGCTACACCTTC,CASSPQEGYYGYTF
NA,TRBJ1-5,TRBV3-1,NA,TGTGCCAGCAGCCCGGACGCAGGGAATCAGCCCCAGCATTTT,CASSPDAGNQPQHF
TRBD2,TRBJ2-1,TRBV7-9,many,TGTGCCAGCAGCCACCTGGCGGGGGGCTTCTACAATGAGCAGTTCTTC,CASSHLAGGFYNEQFF
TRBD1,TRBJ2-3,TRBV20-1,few,TGCAGTGCTAGAGATCGGAGACAGGGGCCAGATACGCAGTATTTT,CSARDRRQGPDTQYF
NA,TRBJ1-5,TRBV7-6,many,TGTGCCAGCAGCTTAGCCGGAGCCAATCAGCCCCAGCATTTT,CASSLAGANQPQHF
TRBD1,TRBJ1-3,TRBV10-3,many,TGTGCCATCAGTGAGGGGACAGTTCGCTCTGGAAACACCATATATTTT,CAISEGTVRSGNTIYF
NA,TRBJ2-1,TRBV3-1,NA,TGTGCCAGCAGCCGGGCGGAAACGAGACAATCGAGGAATGAGCAGTTCTTC,CASSRAETRQSRNEQFF
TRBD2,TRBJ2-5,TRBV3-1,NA,TGTGCCAGCAGCCAAGACTGGCGGGGGGTTGGAGAGACCCAGTACTTC,CASSQDWRGVGETQYF
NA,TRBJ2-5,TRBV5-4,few,TGTGCCAGCAGCTTGGTGCAGACTCAAGAGACCCAGTACTTC,CASSLVQTQETQYF
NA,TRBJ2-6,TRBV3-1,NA,TGTGCCAGCAGCCCCGGCGGATGGGCGGCCCTTTCTGGGGCCAACGTCCTGACTTTC,CASSPGGWAALSGANVLTF
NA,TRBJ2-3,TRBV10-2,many,TGCGCCAGCAGCCTCCTTAGCACAGATACGCAGTATTTT,CASSLLSTDTQYF
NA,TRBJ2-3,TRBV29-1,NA,TGCAGCGTTTTGGGGAGTGTCGGCACAGATACGCAGTATTTT,CSVLGSVGTDTQYF
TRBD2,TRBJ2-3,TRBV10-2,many,TGCGCCAGCAGGAGGGGAGTAGCGGGGGATACGCAGTATTTT,CASRRGVAGDTQYF
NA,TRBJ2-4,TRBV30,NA,TGTGCCTGGAGTGCGGACACTTACAAAAACATTCAGTACTTC,CAWSADTYKNIQYF
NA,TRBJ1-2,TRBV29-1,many,TGCAGCGCCAGGGACGAAGGAGGCTACACCTTC,CSARDEGGYTF
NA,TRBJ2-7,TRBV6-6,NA,TGTGCCAGCAGTTACAGAGACGGGTACGAGCAGTACTTC,CASSYRDGYEQYF
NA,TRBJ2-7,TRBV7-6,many,TGTGCCAGCAGCTTTTCCGGCAACTACGAGCAGTACTTC,CASSFSGNYEQYF
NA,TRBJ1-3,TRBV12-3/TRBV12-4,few,TGTGCCAGCAGTTTAGTTTCAGGATACACCTCTGGAAACACCATATATTTT,CASSLVSGYTSGNTIYF
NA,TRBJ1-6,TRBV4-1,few,TGCGCCAGCAGCCAAGGTACACGGGACACACTTTCCTCCTATAATTCACCCCTCCACTTT,CASSQGTRDTLSSYNSPLHF
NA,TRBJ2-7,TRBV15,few,TGTGCCACCAGCAGAGATAGTGGCGGAGCCTACGAGCAGTACTTC,CATSRDSGGAYEQYF
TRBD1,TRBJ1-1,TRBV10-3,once,TGTGCCATCAGTGAGTCAGGACAGGGTTTAGCTTTCTTT,CAISESGQGLAFF
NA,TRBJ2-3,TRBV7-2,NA,TGTGCCAGCAGCTTTTTCAATCCTGATACGCAGTATTTT,CASSFFNPDTQYF
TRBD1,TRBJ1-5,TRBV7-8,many,TGTGCCAGCAGCGCGACAGGGGCGGCTGAACAGCCCCAGCATTTT,CASSATGAAEQPQHF
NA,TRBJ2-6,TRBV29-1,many,TGCAGCGTTTGGGGTAACGGGGCCAACGTCCTGACTTTC,CSVWGNGANVLTF
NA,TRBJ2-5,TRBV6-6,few,TGTGCCAGCAGTTACGGCCGGGGAGAGACCCAGTACTTC,CASSYGRGETQYF
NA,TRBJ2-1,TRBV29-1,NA,TGCAGCGTTGAAGAAGTGCCTAGCGCGTACAATGAGCAGTTCTTC,CSVEEVPSAYNEQFF
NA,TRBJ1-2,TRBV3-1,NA,TGTGCCAGCAGCCAAGTACCGGTTGACTATGGCTACACCTTC,CASSQVPVDYGYTF
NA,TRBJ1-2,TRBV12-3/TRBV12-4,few,TGTGCCAGCAGTTTTCGGGACCTCAGGGGCTACACCTTC,CASSFRDLRGYTF
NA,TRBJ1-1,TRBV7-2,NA,TGTGCCAGCAGCTTAAATCAACTGAACACTGAAGCTTTCTTT,CASSLNQLNTEAFF
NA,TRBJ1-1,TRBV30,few,TGTGCCTGGACCACCCTACAGGGAACTGAAGCTTTCTTT,CAWTTLQGTEAFF
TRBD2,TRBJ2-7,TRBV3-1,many,TGTGCCAGCAGCCTCGGGACTAGCTTGGAGGAGCAGTACTTC,CASSLGTSLEEQYF
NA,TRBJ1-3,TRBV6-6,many,TGTGCCAGCAGTTACTCAATTGACAGGTCCTCTGGAAACACCATATATTTT,CASSYSIDRSSGNTIYF
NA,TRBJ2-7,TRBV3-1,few,TGTGCCAGCAGCCGTGGAACAGGGTCGGGGGAGTACTTC,CASSRGTGSGEYF
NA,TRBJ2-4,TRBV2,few,TGTGCCAGCACCCGGGAAGAAAACATTCAGTACTTC,CASTREENIQYF
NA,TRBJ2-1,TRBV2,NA,TGTGCCAGCAGTCCCACCGGGACCCAAAACAACAATGAGCAGTTCTTC,CASSPTGTQNNNEQFF
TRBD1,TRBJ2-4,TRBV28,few,TGTGCCAGCAGTTTTAGCTACGGACAGGCGGCCAAAAACATTCAGTACTTC,CASSFSYGQAAKNIQYF
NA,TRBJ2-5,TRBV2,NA,TGTGCCAGCAGTGAATCCCGTACAGACCAAGAGACCCAGTACTTC,CASSESRTDQETQYF
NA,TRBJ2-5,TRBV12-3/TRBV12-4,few,TGTGCCAGCAGGACGACAAACGAAGAGACCCAGTACTTC,CASRTTNEETQYF
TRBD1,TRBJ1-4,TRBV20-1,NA,TGCAGTGCTTACCCGGGACAGGGGGCAGGAAAACTGTTTTTT,CSAYPGQGAGKLFF
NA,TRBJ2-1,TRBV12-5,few,TGTGCTAGTGGTTTGGTAGCAGTTTTAAGTGAGCAGTTCTTC,CASGLVAVLSEQFF
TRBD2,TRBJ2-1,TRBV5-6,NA,TGTGCCAGCAGCTTGGCGGGACTAGTGAGCAATGAGCAGTTCTTC,CASSLAGLVSNEQFF
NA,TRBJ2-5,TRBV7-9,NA,TGTGCCAGCAGCTTAGTAGGGCCCGGGGAGACCCAGTACTTC,CASSLVGPGETQYF
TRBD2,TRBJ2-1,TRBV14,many,TGTGCCAGCAGCCAAGTTTCCGGGAGGAATGAGCAGTTCTTC,CASSQVSGRNEQFF
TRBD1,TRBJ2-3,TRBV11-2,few,TGTGCCAGCAGCACACACAGGGGGCGCGCAGATACGCAGTATTTT,CASSTHRGRADTQYF
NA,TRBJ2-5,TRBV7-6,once,TGTGCCAGCAGCTTAGGGGTTCAGACGGAGACCCAGTACTTC,CASSLGVQTETQYF
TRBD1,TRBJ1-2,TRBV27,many,TGTGCCAGCAGTAACAGGGGAAATGGCTACACCTTC,CASSNRGNGYTF
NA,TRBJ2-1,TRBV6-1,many,TGTGCCAGCAGTGAATCCTTAAATGACTACAATGAGCAGTTCTTC,CASSESLNDYNEQFF
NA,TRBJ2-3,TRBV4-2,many,TGTGCCAGCAGCCAAGTGGATAGTGCTGATACGCAGTATTTT,CASSQVDSADTQYF
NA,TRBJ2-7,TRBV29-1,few,TGCAGCGTTGAAGATATAGGGCTTGAGCAGTACTTC,CSVEDIGLEQYF